The sequence of this TCR beta chain was determined in a study of graft-versus-host responses after intestinal transplantation. Repertoires were generated with immunoSEQ multiplex PCR, while TCRdb's copy carries only in-frame clones and drops some. The sample contains over 85,000 clones, around 93% of which appear only once. As concerns this clone: Antigen unknown.

Sequencing was performed on unstimulated CD8+ T cells sorted from spleen or lymph node cells, taken before intestinal transplant. This TCR was recovered from a human donor who received an intestinal transplant.

The CDR3 here is CASSLAGQMNTEAFF. In DNA, the CDR3 is TGTGCCAGCAGCTTGGCGGGACAGATGAACACTGAAGCTTTCTTT. The chain links TRBV5-8 to TRBJ1-1; 7 bases fit TRBD1. The CDR3 covers 15 residues. With V trimmed by 0 bases and J by 0 bases, 2 bases remained unmatched. Looked up from germline, CDR1 is SGHTS and CDR2 is YDEGEE.